One sample yielded the 28 T cell receptor beta chains listed below, sequenced in a study of T cell repertoires in cytomegalovirus infection. One entry per CDR3 protein results from TCRdb running MiXCR on the reads. The table has hundreds of thousands of distinct CDR3 sequences, roughly 24% seen once. Input material: CD8+ T cells from PBMCs. Source of these receptors: a human donor in good health (CMV status not recorded). Some clones in this sample may be carry-over from other donors' samples.

A few counts support this clonotype. The V and J genes are TRBV19 and TRBJ2-1; a possible D gene is TRBD2 (5 bases). The CDR3 consists of 14 residues. Germline assignment: CDR1 LNHDA and CDR2 SQIVND (reference sequence). Trimming took off 6 bases at V and 1 base at J, with 10 bases between the two ends. The chain's CDR3 is CASSGVGSYNEQFF. CDR3 sequence (DNA): TGTGCCAGTAGCGGGGTAGGTTCCTACAATGAGCAGTTCTTC.

In its sample, this clonotype was seen many times. The chain is built from TRBV7-6 and TRBJ1-5, with TRBD1 as a possible D gene (5 bases). Germline V gives CDR1 SGHVS, CDR2 FNYEAQ. The CDR3 consists of 15 residues. The ends were cut back, 2 bases at V and 3 bases at J, with 11 bases in the middle. In DNA, the CDR3 is TGTGCCAGCAGCTTATCTGGGGGATACAATCAGCCCCAGCATTTT. This sequence encodes CASSLSGGYNQPQHF.

This clonotype was found a few times. The chain recombines TRBV28 with TRBJ1-5; D unclear. Germline V gene sequence: CDR1 MDHEN, CDR2 SYDVKM. Trimming shortened V by 5 bases and J by 10 bases, and 3 bases separated the two germline ends. The CDR3 runs 9 residues. The DNA for the CDR3 is TGTGCCAGCAGTGTCCCCCAGCATTTT. Translated: CASSVPQHF.

This clonotype came up a few times. The rearrangement links TRBV6-4 to TRBJ2-3, with 7 bases matching TRBD2. The CDR3 runs to 16 residues. The germline V gene encodes CDR1 MRHNA and CDR2 SNTAGT. J lost 6 bases, V lost 0 bases, and 9 bases had no gene match. The CDR3 DNA reads as TGTGCCAGCAGTGACTCGGAAAAACGGCGGGGGGATACGCAGTATTTT. It translates to CASSDSEKRRGDTQYF.

This clonotype was seen a handful of times. This chain uses TRBV28 with TRBJ2-7, with D possibly being TRBD1 (5 bases). This CDR3 has 13 amino acids. Germline values: CDR1 MDHEN, CDR2 SYDVKM. Trimming cost V 2 bases and J 6 bases, with 11 bases left between them. This CDR3 reads CASSLRGPSEQYV. The CDR3 DNA reads TGTGCCAGCAGTTTAAGGGGCCCCAGCGAGCAGTACGTC.

This clonotype was detected many times. The rearrangement joins TRBV7-9 to TRBJ1-2; the match to TRBD1 covers 7 bases. The germline gives CDR1 SEHNR, CDR2 FQNEAQ (reference sequence). This CDR3 comprises 16 residues. Losses at the gene ends were 5 bases for V and 2 bases for J; bases not matched to a gene: 11. The CDR3: CASSLKGWGQNYGYTF. The DNA for the CDR3 is TGTGCCAGCAGCCTTAAAGGCTGGGGACAGAACTATGGCTACACCTTC.

The V gene is TRBV20-1, the J gene TRBJ2-1, with D tentatively TRBD2 (5 bases). Germline CDR1 DFQATT, CDR2 SNEGSKA (reference sequence). V shed 1 base and J shed 4 bases, with 14 bases lying between them. The CDR3 has 15 amino acids. CDR3: CSARVSLDEYNEQFF. The CDR3, as DNA: TGCAGTGCTAGAGTATCACTAGACGAATACAATGAGCAGTTCTTC.

The chain uses TRBV2 and TRBJ2-2; TRBD1 agrees at 10 bases. The J segment lost 3 bases and the V segment lost 3 bases, leaving 7 bases of the junction unmatched. The CDR3 is made up of 17 amino acids. The germline CDR1 and CDR2 sequences are SNHLY and FYNNEI. The CDR3 is CASSDGTGVPHTGELFF. CDR3 in DNA: TGTGCCAGCAGTGATGGGACAGGGGTCCCCCACACCGGGGAGCTGTTTTTT.

The rearrangement links TRBV29-1 to TRBJ2-4; D possibly corresponds to TRBD2 (5 bases). Germline V lookup: CDR1 SQVTM, CDR2 ANQGSEA. This CDR3 contains 14 residues. V was pared by 5 bases and J by 7 bases, with 18 bases between. CDR3 nucleotides: TGCAGCGTTTTGCCCTTGGAGCCGGGGAACATTCAGTACTTC. Translation gives CSVLPLEPGNIQYF.

V gene TRBV28 combines with J gene TRBJ2-7, with 10 bases identical to TRBD1. The length of the CDR3 is 18 residues. V lost 5 bases and J lost 1; bases outside the gene matches: 14. CDR1 and CDR2 (germline): MDHEN, SYDVKM. The CDR3, as DNA: TGTGCCAGCAGTCCCGGATCCGGACAGGGGGTTTTTTCCTACGAGCAGTACTTC. Residues: CASSPGSGQGVFSYEQYF.

Concerning this clonotype: A much larger clone differs by one base, so this may be a read error. CDR3 coding DNA: TGTGCCACCTGTTCGACAGGGCTCTCTGGGGCCAACGTCCTGACTTTC. Translation gives CATCSTGLSGANVLTF. This sequence joins TRBV24-1 and TRBJ2-6; 7 bases are shared with TRBD1. Trimming took 9 bases from V and 0 from J; bases not matched to a gene: 7. The CDR3 extends over 16 amino acids. CDR1 is KGHDR and CDR2 is SFDVKD in the germline V gene.

The V call is TRBV12-3 or TRBV12-4, the J call TRBJ1-5, with D unclear. Trimming cost V 7 bases and J 0 bases, with 16 bases left between them. This CDR3 has 16 residues. The DNA for the CDR3 is TGTGCCAGCATAAGGAGCACGGCTTTTAGCAATCAGCCCCAGCATTTT. It yields the protein CASIRSTAFSNQPQHF.

The chain carries TRBV25-1 and TRBJ2-7; D is uncertain. The CDR3 spans 14 residues. Germline loops: CDR1 MGHDK, CDR2 SYGVNS. V lost 1 base, J lost 2 bases, and 9 bases lay in between. The CDR3 DNA reads TGTGCCAGCAGTGAATTGTACAGAACCTACGAGCAGTACGTC. Protein: CASSELYRTYEQYV.

This clonotype was counted ten times or more. The chain links TRBV7-2 to TRBJ2-5; 11 bases are a match to TRBD2. The trim removed 5 bases at V and 7 bases at J, leaving 12 bases unmatched. CDR1 SGHTA and CDR2 FQGNSA come from the germline V gene. CDR3 length: 16 amino acids. In DNA, the CDR3 is TGTGCCAGCAGCCCGATAGCGGGAGGGCCCGGAGGGACCCAGTACTTC. Translating it yields CASSPIAGGPGGTQYF.

Many counts were recorded for this clonotype. V is TRBV7-2 and J is TRBJ1-2; TRBD1 matches 8 bases. After removal of 6 bases from V and 8 bases from J, the junction contained 11 bases not matched to a gene. This CDR3 has 14 amino acids. Germline CDR1 is SGHTA and CDR2 is FQGNSA. The CDR3, as DNA: TGTGCCAGCAGTAACAGGGGGGAAGGTGGCGGCTACACCTTC. This sequence encodes CASSNRGEGGGYTF. The whole variable domain, filled in from reference TRBV7-2 and TRBJ1-2, reads GAGVSQSPSNKVTEKGKDVELRCDPISGHTALYWYRQSLGQGLEFLIYFQGNSAPDKSGLPSDRFSAERTGGSVSTLTIQRTQQEDSAVYLCASSNRGEGGGYTFGSGTRLTVV.

V and J are TRBV12-3 or TRBV12-4 and TRBJ1-1; 7 bases agree with TRBD1. V lost 7 bases to trimming and J lost 3 bases; unmatched junction nucleotides: 11. This CDR3 has 15 amino acids. The CDR3 loop is CASTDFGRGYTEAFF. The CDR3 region has the DNA TGTGCCAGCACCGATTTCGGCAGGGGGTACACTGAAGCTTTCTTT.

The chain recombines TRBV28 with TRBJ2-7; 8 bases match TRBD1. Germline CDR1 and CDR2: MDHEN and SYDVKM. The V gene end was trimmed by 4 bases and the J gene end by 4 bases; junction bases not matched to a gene: 3. The CDR3 has 13 residues. CDR3 sequence reads: CASSSRGLYEQYV. The CDR3 DNA reads TGTGCCAGCAGTTCCAGGGGGCTGTACGAGCAGTACGTC.

In this sample, this clonotype turned up many times. This chain uses TRBV19 with TRBJ2-3; no clear D. The CDR3 runs 11 residues. Trimming took 10 bases from V and 6 from J, leaving 11 bases between them. From germline, CDR1 is LNHDA and CDR2 SQIVND (reference sequence). The CDR3: CATLSGDTQYF. The CDR3 DNA sequence: TGTGCCACCCTCTCTGGGGATACGCAGTATTTT.

The rearrangement joins TRBV7-6 to TRBJ1-1; D gene unclear. V was cut by 5 bases and J by 0 bases, with 16 bases left in between. This CDR3 is built from 16 residues. Germline loops: CDR1 SGHVS, CDR2 FNYEAQ. CDR3 protein: CASSPNGYRVNTEAFF. The CDR3 DNA is TGTGCCAGCAGCCCCAACGGGTATCGGGTGAACACTGAAGCTTTCTTT.

This clonotype was found once. The rearrangement links TRBV6-5 to TRBJ2-7, with D unclear. Trimming stripped 2 bases from V and 6 bases from J, with 5 bases between. The V gene's germline CDR1 is MNHEY and CDR2 SVGAGI. CDR3 length equals 11 residues. The CDR3 bases are TGTGCCAGCAGTTACCCCCCCGAGCAGTACTTC. It specifies CASSYPPEQYF.

The chain is built from TRBV4-1 and TRBJ1-6; no firm D call. V shed 2 bases and J shed 5 bases, with 7 bases lying between them. The CDR3 extends over 14 amino acids. Germline-derived CDR1 and CDR2 are MGHRA and YSYEKL. CDR3 sequence: CASSQWGNNSPLHF. In nucleotides, the CDR3 is TGCGCCAGCAGCCAATGGGGTAATAATTCACCCCTCCACTTT.

V is TRBV20-1 and J is TRBJ2-1, with TRBD2 matching over 9 bases. CDR1 DFQATT and CDR2 SNEGSKA come from the germline V gene (reference sequence). This CDR3 has 16 residues. J was trimmed by 8 bases and V by 3 bases; bases with no gene match: 14. The chain's CDR3 is CSARAGRSGGHHEQFF. CDR3 coding DNA: TGCAGTGCTAGGGCCGGGAGGAGCGGGGGGCACCATGAGCAGTTCTTC.

This clonotype was observed at least ten times. This rearrangement joins TRBV6-1 to TRBJ1-4; the D is unclear. Trimming removed 5 bases at V and 7 bases at J, with 11 bases between. Germline V lookup: CDR1 MNHNS, CDR2 SASEGT. This CDR3 contains 13 residues. The DNA for the CDR3 is TGTGCCAGCAGTTACGGTAGCACTGAAAAACTGTTTTTT. It translates to CASSYGSTEKLFF.

V is TRBV20-1 and J is TRBJ2-1; D perhaps matches TRBD1 (6 bases). The CDR3 is made up of 14 amino acids. V lost 1 base, J lost 6 bases, and 13 bases lay in between. CDR1 and CDR2 from the germline V gene are DFQATT and SNEGSKA (reference sequence). The chain's CDR3 is CSARAGTRGNEQFF. In DNA form, the CDR3 reads TGCAGTGCTAGAGCCGGGACAAGGGGCAATGAGCAGTTCTTC.

The chain employs TRBV23-1 and TRBJ1-5, with a weak D call TRBD1 (6 bases). TRBV23-1 is marked as an open reading frame, function uncertain. V lost 4 bases and J lost 0, with 13 bases in between. The CDR3 covers 16 residues. This CDR3 reads CASSLNRQVSNQPQHF. CDR3 bases: TGCGCCAGCAGTCTCAACCGACAGGTTAGCAATCAGCCCCAGCATTTT.

This clonotype was observed many times. The genes are TRBV12-3 or TRBV12-4 and TRBJ2-5; TRBD2 matches 11 bases. This CDR3 is built from 15 residues. V lost 5 bases and J lost 2; bases outside the gene matches: 4. CDR3: CASSPGLAVQETQYF. In DNA, the CDR3 is TGTGCCAGCAGTCCGGGACTAGCGGTTCAAGAGACCCAGTACTTC.

The chain joins TRBV13 to TRBJ1-1; D call uncertain. The germline V gene encodes CDR1 PRHDT and CDR2 FYEKMQ (reference sequence). Trimming took off 4 bases at V and 1 base at J, with 10 bases between the two ends. The CDR3 loop spans 14 amino acids. CDR3 amino acids: CASSSDAENTEAFF. The CDR3 DNA follows: TGTGCCAGCAGCTCGGACGCAGAGAACACTGAAGCTTTCTTT. Supplemented by reference TRBV13 and TRBJ1-1, the full variable domain reads AAGVIQSPRHLIKEKRETATLKCYPIPRHDTVYWYQQGPGQDPQFLISFYEKMQSDKGSIPDRFSAQQFSDYHSELNMSSLELGDSALYFCASSSDAENTEAFFGQGTRLTVV.

A word on this clonotype: One end of the junction does not line up with germline, which may come from a read error. V and J are TRBV7-6 and TRBJ2-2; D is undetermined. CDR1 is SGHVS and CDR2 is FNYEAQ in the germline V gene. CDR3 size: 12 residues. The CDR3 is CVSRRDTGELFF. The CDR3 bases are TGTGTCAGCAGAAGGGACACCGGGGAGCTGTTTTTT.